This is a list of T cell receptor beta chains from one sample in a study of blood T cell repertoires in COVID-19. Only in-frame clones appear in the TCRdb table, and some are missing; sequencing was by immunoSEQ multiplex PCR. This sample has 95,000 to 100,000 clones, with about 81% found just once. The material sequenced was peripheral blood. The receptor source for this set is a woman aged 55-70 years with acute or convalescent COVID-19. CDR3s include the opening cysteine and the closing phenylalanine or tryptophan. D genes are given only for firm matches. Rows give clone size only sometimes, using once, few, many, or a class for an expanded clone.

j_call | d_call | clone_size | v_call | cdr3_aa | cdr3_nt
TRBJ1-1 | . | . | TRBV6-5 | CASSYSLDIEAFF | TGTGCCAGCAGTTACTCGCTGGACATTGAAGCTTTCTTT
TRBJ1-4 | TRBD1 | . | TRBV19 | CASSIIPGQEAEKLFF | TGTGCCAGTAGTATCATACCGGGACAGGAGGCTGAAAAACTGTTTTTT
TRBJ1-5 | TRBD1 | once | TRBV30 | CAWKGQGVGQPQHF | TGTGCCTGGAAGGGACAGGGGGTCGGTCAGCCCCAGCATTTT
TRBJ1-1 | . | . | TRBV6-2/TRBV6-3 | CASSWGLHERGTEAFF | TGTGCCAGCAGTTGGGGACTTCATGAACGGGGCACTGAAGCTTTCTTT
TRBJ1-6 | TRBD1 | . | TRBV7-2 | CASSALNRGGPLHF | TGTGCCAGCAGCGCCCTAAACAGGGGGGGACCCCTCCACTTT
TRBJ2-5 | TRBD2 | many | TRBV5-4 | CASSDGALAGGTEETQYF | TGTGCCAGCAGCGATGGGGCTCTAGCGGGGGGGACCGAGGAGACCCAGTACTTC
TRBJ1-6 | . | . | TRBV2 | CASSGGTGNSPLHF | TGTGCCAGCAGTGGCGGAACAGGGAATTCACCCCTCCACTTT
TRBJ2-1 | . | . | TRBV2 | CASSGFPEVENKFF | TGTGCCAGCAGTGGGTTCCCCGAGGTTGAGAACAAGTTCTTC
TRBJ2-2 | . | . | TRBV11-2 | CASSPTNYPNTGELFF | TGTGCCAGCAGCCCCACAAATTATCCGAACACCGGGGAGCTGTTTTTT
TRBJ2-2 | . | . | TRBV7-7 | CASSPDINTGELFF | TGTGCCAGCAGCCCGGACATAAACACCGGGGAGCTGTTTTTT
TRBJ1-5 | . | . | TRBV5-1 | CASSLASGSNQPQHF | TGCGCCAGCAGCTTGGCGTCGGGAAGCAATCAGCCCCAGCATTTT
TRBJ1-2 | . | . | TRBV3-1/TRBV3-2 | CASSQELREGGYTF | TGTGCCAGCAGCCAAGAGTTGAGGGAGGGTGGCTACACCTTC
TRBJ1-5 | TRBD1 | . | TRBV4-1 | CASSQAQGQGARNQPQHF | TGCGCCAGCAGCCAAGCCCAAGGACAGGGGGCGAGAAATCAGCCCCAGCATTTT
TRBJ1-3 | . | once | TRBV3-1/TRBV3-2 | CASSQTRDSAGNTIYF | TGTGCCAGCAGCCAGACCAGGGATTCTGCTGGAAACACCATATATTTT